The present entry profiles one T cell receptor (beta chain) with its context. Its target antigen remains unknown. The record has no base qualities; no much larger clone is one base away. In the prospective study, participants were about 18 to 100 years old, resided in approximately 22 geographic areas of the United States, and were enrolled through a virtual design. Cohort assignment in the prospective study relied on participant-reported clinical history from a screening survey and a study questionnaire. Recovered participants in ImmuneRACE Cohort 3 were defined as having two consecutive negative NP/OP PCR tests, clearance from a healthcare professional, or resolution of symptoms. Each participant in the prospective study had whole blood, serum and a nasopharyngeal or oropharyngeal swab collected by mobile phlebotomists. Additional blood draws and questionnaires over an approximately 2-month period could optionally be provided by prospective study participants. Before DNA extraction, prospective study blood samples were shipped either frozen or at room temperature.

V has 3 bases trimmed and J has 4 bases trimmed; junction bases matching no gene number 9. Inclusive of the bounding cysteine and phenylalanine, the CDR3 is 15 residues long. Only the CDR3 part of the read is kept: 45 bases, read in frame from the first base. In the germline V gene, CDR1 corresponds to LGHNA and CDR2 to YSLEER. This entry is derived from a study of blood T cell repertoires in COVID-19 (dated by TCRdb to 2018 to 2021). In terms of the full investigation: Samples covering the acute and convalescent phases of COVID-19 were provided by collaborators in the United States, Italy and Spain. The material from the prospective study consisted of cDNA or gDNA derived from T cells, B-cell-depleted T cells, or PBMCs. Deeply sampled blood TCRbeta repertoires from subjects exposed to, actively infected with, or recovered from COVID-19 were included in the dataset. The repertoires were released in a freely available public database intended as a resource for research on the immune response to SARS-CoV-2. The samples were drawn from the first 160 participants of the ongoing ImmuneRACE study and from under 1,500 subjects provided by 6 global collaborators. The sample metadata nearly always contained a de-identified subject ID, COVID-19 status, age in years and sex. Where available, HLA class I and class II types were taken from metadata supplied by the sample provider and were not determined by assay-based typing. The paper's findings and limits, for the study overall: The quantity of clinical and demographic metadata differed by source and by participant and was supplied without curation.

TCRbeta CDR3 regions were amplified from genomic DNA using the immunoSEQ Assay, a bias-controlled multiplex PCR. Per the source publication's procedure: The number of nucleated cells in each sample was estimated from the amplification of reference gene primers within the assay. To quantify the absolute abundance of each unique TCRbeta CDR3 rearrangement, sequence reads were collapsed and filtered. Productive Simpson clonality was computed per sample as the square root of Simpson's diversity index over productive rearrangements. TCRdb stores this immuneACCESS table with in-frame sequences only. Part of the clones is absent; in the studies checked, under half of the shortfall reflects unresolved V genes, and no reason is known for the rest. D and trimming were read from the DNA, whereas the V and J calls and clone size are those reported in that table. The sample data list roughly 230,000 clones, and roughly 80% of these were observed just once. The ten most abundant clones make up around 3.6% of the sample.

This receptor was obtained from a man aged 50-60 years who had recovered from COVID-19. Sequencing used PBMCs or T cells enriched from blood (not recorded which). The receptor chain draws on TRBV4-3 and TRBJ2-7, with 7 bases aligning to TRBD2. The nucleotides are TGCGCCAGCAGCCAGGGACTACCGACCCTGTACGAGCAGTACTTC. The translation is CASSQGLPTLYEQYF.